The clone carrying this T cell receptor (beta chain) was detected a few times. What it binds is unknown. The sample is drawn from a study of cytomegalovirus exposure and HLA in healthy donors. Findings and limits, study-wide: In a later analysis, TCR beta V- and J-gene trimming was associated with a missense DCLRE1C variant.

PCR employed 60 Vbeta and 13 Jbeta primers. Method: immunoSEQ multiplex PCR; TCRdb's copy keeps in-frame clones and lacks some. The sample holds about 200,000 clones, roughly 77% seen once. Germline CDR1 and CDR2: LNHNV and YYDKDF (reference sequence). The CDR3 runs 14 residues. V dropped 3 bases and J dropped 8; count of bases not matched to a gene: 5. This TCR came from a male donor in good health and CMV-seropositive. The material sequenced was PBMCs. This chain uses TRBV15 with TRBJ1-4, with 8 nucleotides matching TRBD1. The CDR3 DNA is TGTGCCACCAGCAGGGACAGGGCGCAAGAAAAACTGTTTTTT. It yields the protein CATSRDRAQEKLFF.